Sequencing of this TCR beta chain was carried out in a study of beta chain features in type 1 diabetes. The wider study: Researchers looked at around 100 million sorted cells across all samples. Study results and caveats: A cDNA-based sequencing approach could over-represent cells with high TCR expression.

CDR3 length: 12 residues. V lost 6 bases and J lost 5, with 8 bases in between. Germline lookup yields CDR1 SEHNR and CDR2 FQNEAQ (reference sequence). Heparinised blood was drawn once per donor, averaging roughly 0.11 L. CD45RO/CCR7/CD25/CD127/CD95/CD27 staining was used to isolate CD4+ naive, central memory, regulatory and stem cell-like memory cells by sorting. The study reverse transcribed the entire isolated RNA, so it sequenced expressed TCRB transcripts. Data came from immunoSEQ multiplex PCR; TCRdb stores just in-frame clones and leaves some out. The sample consists of hundreds of thousands of clones, about 14% of them appearing once. About this clone: Its antigen is as yet unknown.

The sequenced material came from naive CD4+ T cells from blood. V and J are TRBV7-9 and TRBJ2-1; D remains ambiguous. The clonotype comes from a young man in good health. The CDR3 bases are TGTGCCAGCAGGGTCAGTAACAATGAGCAGTTCTTC. This sequence encodes CASRVSNNEQFF.